Presented here are 21 T cell receptor beta chains from one specimen sequenced in a study of beta chain features in type 1 diabetes (dated by TCRdb to 2016 to 2018). Paper-wide results and their limitations: Type 1 diabetes patients showed a moderate but significant shortening of TCRB CDR3 length in all four CD4+ subsets.

For these receptors, no antigen is known. Receptor amplification or capture employed the immunoSEQ multiplex PCR assay. The entire isolated RNA was reverse transcribed using the High Capacity cDNA Reverse Transcription Kit, and thus expressed TCRB transcripts were sequenced. TCRdb provides this immuneACCESS table in a form limited to in-frame rearrangements. Some clones are lacking; in checked studies, under half of them reflect an unresolved V gene, and why the rest are absent is not known. Counted in this sample were nearly 700,000 clones; roughly 13% of them appeared once. About 0.02% of the sample rests with the top ten. The sequencing sample was made of naive CD4+ T cells from blood. The cell subset or site label for this specimen denotes: true naive CD4+ T cells. The receptor set was obtained from a man between 18 and 35 years old with type 1 diabetes.

V usage is TRBV7-9 and J usage is TRBJ1-1, with D perhaps TRBD1 (5 bases). V lost 5 bases, J lost 0 bases, and 13 bases lay in between. Germline CDR1 reads SEHNR; CDR2 reads FQNEAQ (reference sequence). The CDR3 spans 15 residues. CDR3 coding DNA: TGTGCCAGCAGCCTCAGGGCTACAATGAACACTGAAGCTTTCTTT. Its protein product is CASSLRATMNTEAFF.

This clone has only a few counts. Other DNA sequences of this sample code for an identical CDR3. V gene TRBV30 combines with J gene TRBJ1-2; the D is unclear. Trimming stripped 3 bases from V and 3 bases from J, with 5 bases between. The CDR3 totals 11 residues. CDR1 is GTSNPN, CDR2 SVGIG, per germline (reference sequence). CDR3 nucleotides: TGTGCCTGGAGACCTTACTATGGCTACACCTTC. This gives the protein CAWRPYYGYTF.

J is TRBJ1-2 and V is TRBV13, with no clear D. Germline V lookup: CDR1 PRHDT, CDR2 FYEKMQ (reference sequence). The CDR3 consists of 15 residues. The V gene lost 0 bases and the J gene lost 4 bases, with 12 bases spanning the gap. The CDR3 DNA reads as TGTGCCAGCAGCTTAGGCTGGCCCACTGGCTATGGCTACACCTTC. It specifies CASSLGWPTGYGYTF.

This clone was picked up a small number of times. Different DNA sequences within this sample yield the same CDR3. J is TRBJ1-1 and V is TRBV9; no reliable D call. V lost 2 bases and J lost 1, with 6 bases in between. The CDR3 is 13 residues long. Germline V lookup: CDR1 SGDLS, CDR2 YYNGEE. Here the CDR3 DNA reads TGTGCCAGCAGCGTCTCACAGAACACTGAAGCTTTCTTT. It translates to CASSVSQNTEAFF.

The chain has TRBV4-1 and TRBJ1-1, with unresolved D. This CDR3 is 14 amino acids long. Germline V gene sequence: CDR1 MGHRA, CDR2 YSYEKL. V lost 0 bases to trimming and J lost 10 bases, with 15 bases between them. CDR3 DNA sequence: TGCGCCAGCAGCCAAGATGGCGGGGAGCGGGGAGCTTTCTTT. It translates to CASSQDGGERGAFF.

This chain links TRBV5-4 with TRBJ1-2; 7 nucleotides line up with TRBD1. The CDR3 has 15 amino acids. V gave up 4 bases and J gave up 0 bases; unmatched junction bases: 6. Germline V gene lookup returns CDR1 SGHNT and CDR2 YYREEE (reference sequence). The DNA of the CDR3 is TGTGCCAGCAGCGTCGGACAGGTAGCTAACTATGGCTACACCTTC. The encoded protein is CASSVGQVANYGYTF. Based on the CDR3 plus reference TRBV5-4 and TRBJ1-2, the full variable domain is ETGVTQSPTHLIKTRGQQVTLRCSSQSGHNTVSWYQQALGQGPQFIFQYYREEENGRGNFPPRFSGLQFPNYSSELNVNALELDDSALYLCASSVGQVANYGYTFGSGTRLTVV.

This clone was found a few times. The CDR3 loop is CASSAGTPGDSPLHF. The CDR3 nucleotides are TGTGCCAGCAGCGCCGGGACACCTGGGGATTCACCCCTCCACTTT. The rearrangement links TRBV9 to TRBJ1-6; D might be TRBD1 (6 bases). CDR1 is SGDLS and CDR2 is YYNGEE in the germline V gene. Trimming removed 3 bases at V and 8 bases at J, with 15 bases between. The CDR3 sequence is 15 residues long.

The table lists this clone with a few counts. DNA of the CDR3: TGTGCCAGCAGCCCCCGCGGGGTCTCCTACGAGCAGTACTTC. This translates into CASSPRGVSYEQYF. The rearrangement links TRBV9 to TRBJ2-7; tentatively, D is TRBD2 (6 bases). The CDR3 is 14 amino acids. Germline-derived CDR1 and CDR2 are SGDLS and YYNGEE. Trimming shortened V by 4 bases and J by 0 bases, and 11 bases separated the two germline ends.

The genes are TRBV5-1 and TRBJ2-6, with TRBD1 as a possible D gene (6 bases). The CDR3 is 17 residues long. V was cut by 0 bases and J by 1 base, with 11 bases left in between. CDR1 is SGHRS and CDR2 is YFSETQ in the germline V gene. This CDR3 is CASSLGQVPSGANVLTF. The CDR3 DNA is TGCGCCAGCAGCTTGGGACAGGTACCGTCTGGGGCCAACGTCCTGACTTTC.

The rearrangement uses TRBV28 and TRBJ2-3, with 7 bases matching TRBD2. Per the germline V gene, CDR1 is MDHEN and CDR2 is SYDVKM. V lost 9 bases and J lost 1; bases outside the gene matches: 4. The CDR3 is 13 amino acids. CDR3 nucleotides: TGTGCCAGGTCCCGGGGGGGCACAGATACGCAGTATTTT. Its protein product is CARSRGGTDTQYF.

This rearrangement joins TRBV19 to TRBJ1-2; D remains unclear. Germline V CDR1 and CDR2: LNHDA, SQIVND (reference sequence). Trimming left V 2 bases short and J 5 bases short, with 12 bases between. The CDR3 contains 14 residues. This chain's CDR3 is CASSIPGIRYGYTF. The CDR3 nucleotides are TGTGCCAGTAGTATACCGGGGATAAGATATGGCTACACCTTC.

The CDR3, as DNA: TGTGCCAGCAGCTTGGGCGGGGGCGTCAGGACCCAGTACTTC. It specifies CASSLGGGVRTQYF. The chain recombines TRBV5-6 with TRBJ2-5; TRBD2 is a possible D gene (7 bases). Germline V gene lookup returns CDR1 SGHDT and CDR2 YYEEEE. Deletions cut 0 bases from V and 7 bases from J, with 13 bases between. This CDR3 comprises 14 residues.

The CDR3: CASSLQPSGVNEQFF. Here the CDR3 DNA reads TGCGCCAGCAGCTTGCAGCCTAGCGGGGTCAATGAGCAGTTCTTC. V usage is TRBV5-1 and J usage is TRBJ2-1, with 9 bases matching TRBD2. Germline CDR1 reads SGHRS; CDR2 reads YFSETQ. With 1 base clipped from V and 6 bases from J, the junction kept 5 bases outside the gene matches. The CDR3 contains 15 residues.

V and J are TRBV7-6 and TRBJ2-7; TRBD1 agrees at 9 bases. The CDR3 covers 16 residues. J lost 5 bases, V lost 2 bases, and 10 bases had no gene match. Germline lookup yields CDR1 SGHVS and CDR2 FNYEAQ. Here the CDR3 DNA reads TGTGCCAGCAGCTTAACATTGGGACAGGGTTTCCACGAGCAGTACTTC. This gives the protein CASSLTLGQGFHEQYF. Variable domain in full (rest from reference TRBV7-6 and TRBJ2-7): GAGVSQSPRYKVTKRGQDVALRCDPISGHVSLYWYRQALGQGPEFLTYFNYEAQQDKSGLPNDRFSAERPEGSISTLTIQRTEQRDSAMYRCASSLTLGQGFHEQYFGPGTRLTVT.

This clone showed up just a few times. The chain uses TRBV27 and TRBJ2-1; 8 nucleotides line up with TRBD2. CDR1 is MNHEY and CDR2 is SMNVEV in the germline V gene (reference sequence). V was pared by 6 bases and J by 0 bases, with 4 bases of the junction left unmatched. This CDR3 is built from 15 residues. The CDR3: CASSPRGVSYNEQFF. Written as DNA, the CDR3 is TGTGCCAGCAGCCCGCGGGGGGTCTCCTACAATGAGCAGTTCTTC.

This clone was observed a few times. CDR3 loop: CAWSEGFPSYEQYF. As DNA, the CDR3 is TGTGCCTGGAGTGAAGGCTTCCCCTCCTACGAGCAGTACTTC. The V call is TRBV30, the J call TRBJ2-7; D is uncertain. Looked up from germline, CDR1 is GTSNPN and CDR2 is SVGIG (reference sequence). The CDR3 covers 14 residues. V lost 1 base, J lost 0 bases, and 10 bases lay in between.

This clone was picked up a small number of times. The rearrangement joins TRBV29-1 to TRBJ1-4; 8 nucleotides line up with TRBD1. This CDR3 has 16 residues. Germline loops: CDR1 SQVTM, CDR2 ANQGSEA. V was clipped by 3 bases and J by 5 bases; unmatched bases: 11. This chain's CDR3 is CSVDSGQGRGNEKLFF. For the CDR3, the DNA is TGCAGCGTTGATTCCGGACAGGGCAGGGGAAATGAAAAACTGTTTTTT.

This clone was counted between two and nine times. The chain recombines TRBV2 with TRBJ1-1; 9 nucleotides line up with TRBD1. The CDR3 has 14 amino acids. Germline lookup yields CDR1 SNHLY and CDR2 FYNNEI. Trimming at V came to 5 bases and at J to 4 bases, leaving 5 bases not matched to a gene. The CDR3 spells CASSWDRESTEAFF. The CDR3 region has the DNA TGTGCCAGCAGTTGGGACAGGGAAAGCACTGAAGCTTTCTTT.

This clone was found a few times. The chain recombines TRBV7-9 with TRBJ2-1, with unresolved D. The CDR3 is 12 residues long. V dropped 0 bases and J dropped 13 bases, with 10 bases sitting between them. Looked up from germline, CDR1 is SEHNR and CDR2 is FQNEAQ (reference sequence). The CDR3 nucleotides read TGTGCCAGCAGCTTAGCGCTGAGTCCCCAGTTCTTC. Protein: CASSLALSPQFF.

V and J are TRBV6-5 and TRBJ1-4; 7 bases are a match to TRBD1. From germline, CDR1 is MNHEY and CDR2 SVGAGI. The CDR3 has 13 residues. Unmatched junction bases numbered 0, after V lost 2 bases and J lost 6 bases. The CDR3 sequence: CASSYDRDEKLFF. The CDR3 coding sequence is TGTGCCAGCAGTTACGACAGGGATGAAAAACTGTTTTTT.

This clone showed up just a few times. This rearrangement joins TRBV18 to TRBJ1-2; 12 bases are shared with TRBD1. V lost 2 bases, J lost 7 bases, and 8 bases stayed unmatched. Germline CDR1 is KGHSH and CDR2 is LQKENI. This CDR3 has 16 residues. CDR3 DNA: TGTGCCAGCTCACCAACAGGGACAGGGGGCCAGGGTGGCTACACCTTC. Translated: CASSPTGTGGQGGYTF.